This TCR beta chain was profiled in a study of T-cell memory formation after mild COVID-19. Looking at the study overall: Largely, TCR clusters stayed within a single donor. Study conclusions and caveats: The authors did not confirm SARS-CoV-2 specificity of second-wave clones peaking day 37.

CDR3 size: 17 residues. Germline values: CDR1 SEHNR, CDR2 FQNEAQ (reference sequence). The V segment lost 6 bases and the J segment 0 bases; nucleotides outside the gene matches: 8. There are a few counts of this clonotype. As yet, its antigen is unknown. 5'RACE with constant-segment primers built TCRalpha and TCRbeta cDNA libraries with UMIs. TCRdb independently ran MiXCR on the 5' RACE reads; one entry per CDR3 protein. The sample includes about 190,000 distinct CDR3 sequences, about a fifth of them seen just once. The TCR comes from an adult woman who had mild COVID-19 (a few samples of this study predate the infection). Cell type and time point are not known. The chain recombines TRBV7-9 with TRBJ2-2, with 9 bases identical to TRBD2. The sequencing sample was made of PBMCs or a T cell subset sorted from them (not recorded which). The CDR3 DNA follows: TGTGCCAGCAGAACTACAGCGGGAGGCTCGAACACCGGGGAGCTGTTTTTT. It yields the protein CASRTTAGGSNTGELFF.